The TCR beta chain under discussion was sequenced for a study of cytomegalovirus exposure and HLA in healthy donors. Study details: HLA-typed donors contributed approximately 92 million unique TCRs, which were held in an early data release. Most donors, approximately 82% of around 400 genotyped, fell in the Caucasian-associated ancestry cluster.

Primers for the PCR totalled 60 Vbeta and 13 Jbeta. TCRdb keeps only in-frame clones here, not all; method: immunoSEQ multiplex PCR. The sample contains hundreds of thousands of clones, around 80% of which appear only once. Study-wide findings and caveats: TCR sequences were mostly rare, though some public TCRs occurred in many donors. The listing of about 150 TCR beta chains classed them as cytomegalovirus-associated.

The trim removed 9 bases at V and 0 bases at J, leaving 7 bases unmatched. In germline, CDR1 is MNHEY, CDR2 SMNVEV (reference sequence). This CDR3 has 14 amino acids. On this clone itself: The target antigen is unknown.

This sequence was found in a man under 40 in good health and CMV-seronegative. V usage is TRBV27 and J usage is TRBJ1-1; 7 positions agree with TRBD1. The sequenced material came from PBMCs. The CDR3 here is CASLPTGLNTEAFF. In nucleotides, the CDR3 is TGTGCCAGTCTCCCGACAGGGTTGAACACTGAAGCTTTCTTT.